Listed here are 20 T cell receptor beta chains from one sample, sequenced in a study of blood T cell repertoires in COVID-19 (dated by TCRdb to between 2020 and 2021). Libraries were constructed by the immunoSEQ multiplex PCR assay. Drawn from immuneACCESS, this table holds only the in-frame rearrangements with V and J called that TCRdb kept. Clones are partly lost; checked studies trace under half to an unresolved V gene and leave the rest unexplained. This sample is represented by over 200,000 clones; 88% of them were singletons. The ten largest clones add up to less than 3.5% of the sample. Sequences were obtained from peripheral blood. These receptors were obtained from a woman aged 55-69 years with acute or convalescent COVID-19.

The CDR3 region is CAWRYRGSNQPQHF. The CDR3 DNA reads TGTGCCTGGAGGTACAGGGGAAGCAATCAGCCCCAGCATTTT. The chain uses TRBV30 and TRBJ1-5; TRBD1 aligns across 7 bases. This CDR3 has 14 amino acids. V lost 3 bases, J lost 1 base, and 3 bases stayed unmatched. Germline assignment: CDR1 GTSNPN and CDR2 SVGIG (reference sequence).

The J gene is TRBJ2-5, the V gene TRBV4-2, with 8 nucleotides matching TRBD2. The V gene's germline CDR1 is LGHNA and CDR2 YNFKEQ. The CDR3 consists of 14 residues. V lost 1 base to trimming and J lost 4 bases; unmatched junction nucleotides: 2. CDR3 amino acids: CASSQVGGGETQYF. The CDR3, as DNA: TGTGCCAGCAGCCAAGTCGGGGGGGGAGAGACCCAGTACTTC.

The V and J genes are TRBV29-1 and TRBJ2-7; D might be TRBD1 (6 bases). The CDR3 sequence is 11 residues long. Germline V CDR1 and CDR2: SQVTM, ANQGSEA. As DNA, the CDR3 is TGCGTGGTCAAGGACAGCGGCGAGCAGTACTTC. Amino acid sequence: CVVKDSGEQYF.

This clone was observed at least ten times. The CDR3 reads CASTDSGASSYEQYF. The CDR3 nucleotides are TGTGCCAGCACCGATAGCGGGGCCAGCTCCTACGAGCAGTACTTC. The chain employs TRBV6-5 and TRBJ2-7, with 8 positions matching TRBD2. This CDR3 spans 15 amino acids. V was pared by 7 bases and J by 0 bases, with 8 bases of the junction left unmatched. Germline V gene lookup returns CDR1 MNHEY and CDR2 SVGAGI.

This clone was detected only a few times. The rearrangement links TRBV18 to TRBJ1-3, with a weak D call TRBD1 (5 bases). CDR3 length: 16 residues. Trimming cost V 0 bases and J 2 bases, with 11 bases left between them. The germline V gene has CDR1 KGHSH and CDR2 LQKENI. The chain's CDR3 is CASSPPAGITGNTIYF. The CDR3 coding sequence is TGTGCCAGCTCACCACCGGCAGGGATCACTGGAAACACCATATATTTT.

The chain has TRBV5-1 and TRBJ2-2; the match to TRBD2 covers 8 bases. There are 16 residues in the CDR3. The germline CDR1 and CDR2 sequences are SGHRS and YFSETQ. The ends lost 0 bases at V and 4 bases at J; junction bases unmatched: 5. The CDR3 DNA reads as TGCGCCAGCAGCTTGGACCCGGGAGGGGGCACCGGGGAGCTGTTTTTT. This sequence encodes CASSLDPGGGTGELFF.

The chain couples TRBV30 to TRBJ1-1, with a weak D call TRBD1 (6 bases). Trimming took off 3 bases at V and 1 base at J, with 12 bases between the two ends. Germline V gives CDR1 GTSNPN, CDR2 SVGIG (reference sequence). The CDR3 has 14 residues. The CDR3 protein is CAWSIGQPNTEAFF. The CDR3 DNA reads as TGTGCCTGGAGCATAGGACAGCCGAACACTGAAGCTTTCTTT.

The rearrangement uses TRBV10-3 and TRBJ2-7; TRBD2 matches at 13 bases. CDR1 and CDR2 (germline): ENHRY, SYGVKD. Trimming cost V 4 bases and J 2 bases; bases outside gene matches: 2. This CDR3 has 15 residues. CDR3 coding DNA: TGTGCCATCAGTGGACTAGCGGGGGGTACCTACGAGCAGTACTTC. Translating it yields CAISGLAGGTYEQYF.

The chain uses TRBV5-1 and TRBJ1-1, with 7 bases lining up with TRBD1. CDR1 is SGHRS, CDR2 YFSETQ, per germline. The trim removed 0 bases at V and 5 bases at J, leaving 4 bases unmatched. CDR3 length equals 14 residues. The CDR3 reads CASSLAGTDTEAFF. In DNA, the CDR3 is TGCGCCAGCAGCTTGGCGGGGACAGATACTGAAGCTTTCTTT.

The gene calls are TRBV6-2 or TRBV6-3 and TRBJ1-4; 7 bases are shared with TRBD1. With V trimmed by 4 bases and J by 8 bases, 10 bases remained unmatched. The CDR3 loop spans 15 amino acids. CDR1 MNHEY and CDR2 SVGEGT come from the germline V gene. The CDR3 coding sequence is TGTGCCAGCAGTTCTCCGAGGGGGCTTCGGGAAAAACTGTTTTTT. Protein sequence: CASSSPRGLREKLFF.

This chain connects TRBV15 to TRBJ2-7, with D possibly being TRBD2 (5 bases). The germline V and J ends were trimmed by 6 bases and 2 bases, with 14 bases remaining between them. In germline, CDR1 is LNHNV, CDR2 YYDKDF (reference sequence). This CDR3 is 14 amino acids long. The chain's CDR3 is CATSPVGIPYEQYF. CDR3 coding DNA: TGTGCCACCAGTCCCGTCGGGATCCCCTACGAGCAGTACTTC.

The genes are TRBV4-1 and TRBJ2-5, with unresolved D. This CDR3 spans 13 amino acids. The V end lost 0 bases, the J end lost 5 bases, and 7 bases lay between the germline ends. In germline, CDR1 is MGHRA, CDR2 YSYEKL. The CDR3 DNA reads as TGCGCCAGCAGCCAAGAAGTACTCGAGACCCAGTACTTC. Protein sequence: CASSQEVLETQYF.

This rearrangement joins TRBV10-3 to TRBJ2-5; a weak D match, TRBD2 (5 bases). Trimming stripped 10 bases from V and 1 base from J, with 13 bases between. Germline V gives CDR1 ENHRY, CDR2 SYGVKD. The CDR3 covers 13 residues. CDR3 in amino acids: CATSSGSQETQYF. The CDR3 DNA sequence: TGTGCCACCTCCTCGGGGAGCCAAGAGACCCAGTACTTC.

The chain has TRBV19 and TRBJ1-1, with a weak D call TRBD1 (6 bases). Germline V gene lookup returns CDR1 LNHDA and CDR2 SQIVND (reference sequence). V lost 5 bases, J lost 1 base, and 14 bases lay in between. The CDR3 loop spans 15 amino acids. The CDR3 is CASSASTGPNTEAFF. The CDR3 region has the DNA TGTGCCAGTAGTGCATCGACAGGACCGAACACTGAAGCTTTCTTT.

The J gene is TRBJ2-7, the V gene TRBV3-1 (or the pseudogene TRBV3-2); 9 nucleotides match TRBD2. Trimming at V came to 4 bases and at J to 3 bases, leaving 4 bases not matched to a gene. The CDR3 runs to 14 residues. Germline-derived CDR1 and CDR2 are LGHDT and YNNKEL (reference sequence). The CDR3 sequence: CASSRSGRHYEQYF. The CDR3 DNA is TGTGCCAGCAGCCGAAGCGGGAGGCACTACGAGCAGTACTTC.

J is TRBJ2-3 and V is TRBV7-9; TRBD2 matches at 9 bases. The V gene end was trimmed by 4 bases and the J gene end by 11 bases; junction bases not matched to a gene: 7. Germline V gene data show CDR1 as SEHNR and CDR2 as FQNEAQ (reference sequence). The CDR3 is 13 residues long. CDR3 residues: CASSSRNSGGQYF. CDR3 coding DNA: TGTGCCAGCAGCTCCCGAAATAGCGGGGGGCAGTATTTT.

The chain has TRBV28 and TRBJ2-5, with D perhaps matching TRBD2 (5 bases). The germline V and J ends were trimmed by 2 bases and 2 bases, with 12 bases remaining between them. Germline-derived CDR1 and CDR2 are MDHEN and SYDVKM. The CDR3 is made up of 15 amino acids. The DNA of the CDR3 is TGTGCCAGCAGTTTAGGTGGGAGTGGACAAGAGACCCAGTACTTC. Its protein is CASSLGGSGQETQYF. The variable domain in full, with the rest retrieved from reference TRBV28 and TRBJ2-5, is DVKVTQSSRYLVKRTGEKVFLECVQDMDHENMFWYRQDPGLGLRLIYFSYDVKMKEKGDIPEGYSVSREKKERFSLILESASTNQTSMYLCASSLGGSGQETQYFGPGTRLLVL.

The chain carries TRBV28 and TRBJ1-2; TRBD1 is a possible D gene (5 bases). V was trimmed by 2 bases and J by 2 bases, leaving 6 bases between them. Germline CDR1 reads MDHEN; CDR2 reads SYDVKM. The CDR3 consists of 13 residues. CDR3 sequence reads: CASSLPGNYGYTF. The CDR3 DNA is TGTGCCAGCAGTTTACCAGGGAACTATGGCTACACCTTC.

The chain carries TRBV19 and TRBJ2-2; TRBD1 matches 8 bases. The CDR3 totals 15 residues. Unmatched junction bases numbered 8, after V lost 10 bases and J lost 1 base. Germline V gives CDR1 LNHDA, CDR2 SQIVND (reference sequence). The CDR3 region is CATKTGTGNTGELFF. CDR3 sequence (DNA): TGTGCCACCAAGACAGGGACAGGGAACACCGGGGAGCTGTTTTTT.

This chain uses TRBV3-1 (or the pseudogene TRBV3-2) with TRBJ1-6; D is unresolved. Trimming stripped 1 base from V and 2 bases from J, with 9 bases between. Germline lookup yields CDR1 LGHDT and CDR2 YNNKEL (reference sequence). The CDR3 runs to 16 residues. The CDR3 DNA follows: TGTGCCAGCAGCCAAGCTCTGCGGGCCTATAATTCACCCCTCCACTTT. The encoded protein is CASSQALRAYNSPLHF.